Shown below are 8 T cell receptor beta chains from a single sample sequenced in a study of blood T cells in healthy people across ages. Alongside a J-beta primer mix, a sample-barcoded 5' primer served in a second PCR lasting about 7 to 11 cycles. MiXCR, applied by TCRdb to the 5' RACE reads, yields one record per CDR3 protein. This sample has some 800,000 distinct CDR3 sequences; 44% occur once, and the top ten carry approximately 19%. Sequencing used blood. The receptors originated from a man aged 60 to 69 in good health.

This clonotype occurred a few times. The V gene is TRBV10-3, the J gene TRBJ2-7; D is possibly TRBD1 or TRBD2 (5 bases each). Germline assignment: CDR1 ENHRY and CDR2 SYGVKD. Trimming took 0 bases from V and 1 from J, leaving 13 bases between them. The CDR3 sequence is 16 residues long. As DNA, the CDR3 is TGTGCCATCAGTGAGTCGGGGGAAGGGGCGTCCTACGAGCAGTACTTC. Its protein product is CAISESGEGASYEQYF.

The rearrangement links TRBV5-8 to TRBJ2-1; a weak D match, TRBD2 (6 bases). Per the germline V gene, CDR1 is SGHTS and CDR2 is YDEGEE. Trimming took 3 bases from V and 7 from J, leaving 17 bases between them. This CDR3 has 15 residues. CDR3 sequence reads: CASSSEGRRVNEQFF. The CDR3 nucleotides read TGTGCCAGCAGCTCGGAGGGGCGCAGGGTTAATGAGCAGTTCTTC.

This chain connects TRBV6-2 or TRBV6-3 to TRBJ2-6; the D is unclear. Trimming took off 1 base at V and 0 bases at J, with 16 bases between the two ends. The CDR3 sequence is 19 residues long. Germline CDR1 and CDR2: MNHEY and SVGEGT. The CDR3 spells CASSYFPTVTGSGANVLTF. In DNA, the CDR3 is TGTGCCAGCAGTTACTTCCCGACGGTGACGGGCTCTGGGGCCAACGTCCTGACTTTC.

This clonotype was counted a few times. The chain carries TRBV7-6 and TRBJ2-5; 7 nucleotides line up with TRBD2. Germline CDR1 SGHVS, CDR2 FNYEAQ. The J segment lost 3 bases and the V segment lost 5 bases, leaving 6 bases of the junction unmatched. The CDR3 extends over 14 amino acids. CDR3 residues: CASSPGTKKETQYF. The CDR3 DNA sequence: TGTGCCAGCAGCCCCGGGACTAAGAAAGAGACCCAGTACTTC.

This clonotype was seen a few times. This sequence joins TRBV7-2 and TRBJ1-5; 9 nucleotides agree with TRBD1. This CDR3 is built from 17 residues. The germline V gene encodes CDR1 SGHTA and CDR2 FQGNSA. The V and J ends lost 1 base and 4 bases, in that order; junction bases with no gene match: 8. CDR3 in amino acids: CASSLDVGTGFNQPQHF. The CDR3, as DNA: TGTGCCAGCAGCTTAGACGTCGGGACAGGGTTTAATCAGCCCCAGCATTTT.

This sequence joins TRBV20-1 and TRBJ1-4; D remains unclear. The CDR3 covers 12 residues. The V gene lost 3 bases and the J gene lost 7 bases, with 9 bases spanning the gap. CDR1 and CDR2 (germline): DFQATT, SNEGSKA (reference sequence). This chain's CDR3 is CSARSPTEKLFF. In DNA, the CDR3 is TGCAGTGCTAGGTCGCCGACTGAAAAACTGTTTTTT.

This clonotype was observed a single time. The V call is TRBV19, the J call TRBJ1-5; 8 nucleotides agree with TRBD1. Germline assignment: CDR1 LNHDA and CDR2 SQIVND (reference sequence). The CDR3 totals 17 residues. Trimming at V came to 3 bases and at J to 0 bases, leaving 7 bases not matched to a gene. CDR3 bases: TGTGCCAGTAGTATCCGACAGGGGTGGGATAGCAATCAGCCCCAGCATTTT. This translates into CASSIRQGWDSNQPQHF.

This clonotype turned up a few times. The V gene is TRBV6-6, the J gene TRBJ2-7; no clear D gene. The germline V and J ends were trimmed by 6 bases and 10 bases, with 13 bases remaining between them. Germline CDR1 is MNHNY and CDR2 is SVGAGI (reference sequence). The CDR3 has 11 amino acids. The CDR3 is CASRTSGTQYF. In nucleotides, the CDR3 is TGTGCCAGCAGAACGTCCGGAACCCAGTACTTC.